One sample yielded the 16 T cell receptor beta chains listed below, sequenced in a study of T cells in women clearing cervical HPV infection. Data came from immunoSEQ multiplex PCR; TCRdb stores just in-frame clones and leaves some out. Its table records around 21,000 clones. Material for sequencing was blood buffy coat. The origin of the receptors is a woman aged 18-69 years with a cervical HPV16 infection that either progressed to CIN3+ or cleared (not recorded which).

Of note for this clone: The read falls 3 residues short of the CDR3 end, and the missing part is taken from the germline J gene. The chain links TRBV7-9 to TRBJ2-5, with 7 positions matching TRBD2. With 5 bases clipped from V and 5 bases from J, the junction kept 2 bases outside the gene matches. The V gene's germline CDR1 is SEHNR and CDR2 FQNEAQ (reference sequence). The CDR3 has 12 residues. This CDR3 is CASSGAGETQYF. CDR3 DNA (partial): TGTGCCAGCAGCGGAGCGGGGGAGACC. Using reference TRBV7-9 and TRBJ2-5 for the parts outside the CDR3, the full variable domain is DTGVSQNPRHKITKRGQNVTFRCDPISEHNRLYWYRQTLGQGPEFLTYFQNEAQLEKSRLLSDRFSAERPKGSFSTLEIQRTEQGDSAMYLCASSGAGETQYFGPGTRLLVL.

Details on this clone: The read falls 3 residues short of the CDR3 end, and the missing part is taken from the germline J gene. The chain couples TRBV19 to TRBJ2-3, with 7 bases that match TRBD1. The CDR3 has 13 residues. The V and J ends lost 3 bases and 6 bases, in that order; junction bases with no gene match: 3. The germline V gene has CDR1 LNHDA and CDR2 SQIVND (reference sequence). This CDR3 is CASSIQGGDTQYF. CDR3 bases read: TGTGCCAGTAGTATTCAAGGGGGCGATACG. The full variable domain, in which reference TRBV19 and TRBJ2-3 provide the parts outside the CDR3, is DGGITQSPKYLFRKEGQNVTLSCEQNLNHDAMYWYRQDPGQGLRLIYYSQIVNDFQKGDIAEGYSVSREKKESFPLTVTSAQKNPTAFYLCASSIQGGDTQYFGPGTRLTVL.

Worth noting for this clone: The CDR3 extends 3 residues past the end of the read, so its final part is completed from the germline J gene. This chain connects TRBV5-4 to TRBJ2-5; no reliable D call. CDR1 SGHNT and CDR2 YYREEE come from the germline V gene (reference sequence). V was shortened by 4 bases and J by 5 bases, with 12 bases between the two germline ends. This CDR3 comprises 13 residues. CDR3 bases read: TGTGCCAGCAGCGAGATTGCGGAGGAGACC. It is translated as CASSEIAEET. The full CDR3 sequence reads CASSEIAEETQYF. Variable domain in full (rest from reference TRBV5-4 and TRBJ2-5): ETGVTQSPTHLIKTRGQQVTLRCSSQSGHNTVSWYQQALGQGPQFIFQYYREEENGRGNFPPRFSGLQFPNYSSELNVNALELDDSALYLCASSEIAEETQYFGPGTRLLVL.

In regard to this clone: The read halts 3 residues ahead of the CDR3 end, with the missing end drawn from the germline J gene. The chain links TRBV28 to TRBJ2-7, with D unclear. The CDR3 runs to 11 residues. V shed 5 bases and J shed 3 bases, with 5 bases lying between them. The V gene's germline CDR1 is MDHEN and CDR2 SYDVKM. This CDR3 is CASSPHYEQYF. The CDR3 bases that were read are TGTGCCAGCAGTCCCCACTACGAG.

The CDR3: CASKGQGQVGYGYTF. The part of the CDR3 DNA that was read is TGTGCCAGCAAGGGTCAGGGACAGGTTGGCTATGGC. The chain links TRBV28 to TRBJ1-2; TRBD1 aligns across 8 bases. The read finishes 3 residues shy of the CDR3 end, and the germline J gene is used to complete it. This CDR3 has 15 residues. Germline CDR1 is MDHEN and CDR2 is SYDVKM. V lost 7 bases to trimming and J lost 4 bases; unmatched junction nucleotides: 11.

As for this clone: The read is 3 residues too short to cover the CDR3 end, so that end is filled in from the germline J gene. This CDR3 is also generated by other DNA sequences in the sample. The chain carries TRBV19 and TRBJ2-7; 10 bases are a match to TRBD1. After removal of 1 base from V and 6 bases from J, the junction contained 3 bases not matched to a gene. The CDR3 length is 14 residues. CDR1 is LNHDA, CDR2 SQIVND, per germline (reference sequence). The part of the CDR3 DNA that was read is TGTGCCAGTAGTATAGGACAGGGGGCGGGCGAG. This sequence encodes CASSIGQGAGE. The CDR3 in its entirety is CASSIGQGAGEQYF.

Comments on this clone: The CDR3 end lies 3 residues beyond the end of the read and is filled in from the germline J gene. The chain uses TRBV7-9 and TRBJ2-2, with 12 bases identical to TRBD2. Trimming cost V 6 bases and J 4 bases; bases outside gene matches: 3. There are 15 residues in the CDR3. Germline loops: CDR1 SEHNR, CDR2 FQNEAQ (reference sequence). The CDR3 DNA, read in part, is TGTGCCAGCAGACCGACTAGCGGGAGCACCGGGGAG. This gives the protein CASRPTSGSTGE. The full CDR3 is CASRPTSGSTGELFF.

For this clone: The read comes to an end 3 residues before the CDR3 does, leaving the germline J gene to fill in the end. V gene TRBV5-6 combines with J gene TRBJ2-5; 7 nucleotides match TRBD1. This CDR3 contains 14 residues. V dropped 6 bases and J dropped 1; count of bases not matched to a gene: 6. CDR1 and CDR2 from the germline V gene are SGHDT and YYEEEE. CDR3 DNA, as far as it was read: TGTGCCAGCAACCTCGGGGACAGCCAAGAGACC. It specifies CASNLGDSQET. The complete CDR3 reads CASNLGDSQETQYF.

The CDR3 DNA, read in part, is TGTGCCAGTAATCAAGGACAGGGACTTCAGCCC. This encodes CASNQGQGLQP. The whole CDR3 sequence is CASNQGQGLQPQHF. This chain joins TRBV19 and TRBJ1-5, with 8 bases lining up with TRBD1. The read stops 3 residues short of the end of the CDR3; the missing end is completed from the germline J gene. The trim removed 7 bases at V and 6 bases at J, leaving 8 bases unmatched. This CDR3 region has 14 residues. The germline V gene encodes CDR1 LNHDA and CDR2 SQIVND (reference sequence).

Remarks on this clone: The sequenced fragment ends 3 residues before the CDR3 boundary, so the rest is inferred from the germline J gene. The V gene is TRBV12-3 or TRBV12-4, the J gene TRBJ2-2, with D perhaps matching TRBD1 or TRBD2 (5 bases each). CDR3 length equals 14 residues. Trimming shortened V by 3 bases and J by 3 bases, and 8 bases separated the two germline ends. The sequenced CDR3 bases are TGTGCCAGCAGTTTTAGAGGGGACACCGGGGAG. Amino acid sequence: CASSFRGDTGE. The full CDR3 sequence reads CASSFRGDTGELFF.

Worth noting for this clone: With the read ending 3 residues before the CDR3 end, the germline J gene is used to fill in that end. V is TRBV14 and J is TRBJ1-2; D is uncertain. The CDR3 length is 13 residues. CDR1 is SGHDN, CDR2 FVKESK, per germline. V lost 3 bases and J 5 bases, leaving 10 bases between the germline ends. CDR3 region: CASSQWRQYGYTF. CDR3 bases read: TGTGCCAGCAGCCAGTGGCGGCAGTATGGC.

About this clone itself: Read data end 3 residues before the CDR3 end; the end is taken from the germline J gene. The chain has TRBV20-1 and TRBJ2-1, with D possibly matching TRBD2 (5 bases). The ends were cut back, 6 bases at V and 6 bases at J, with 12 bases in the middle. The germline CDR1 and CDR2 sequences are DFQATT and SNEGSKA (reference sequence). CDR3 size: 12 residues. CDR3 bases read: TGCAGTGCACGTCCAGAGGGCAATGAG. Translating gives CSARPEGNE. The whole CDR3 is CSARPEGNEQFF.

On this clone: Read coverage stops 3 residues before the CDR3 terminus; the germline J gene supplies the remainder. The J gene is TRBJ2-5, the V gene TRBV2; TRBD2 matches 12 bases. The germline CDR1 and CDR2 sequences are SNHLY and FYNNEI. The CDR3 is made up of 17 amino acids. V shed 3 bases, J shed 5 bases, and the junction held 10 bases outside the gene matches. CDR3 loop: CASSDWASGRAQETQYF. Partial CDR3 DNA: TGTGCCAGCAGTGATTGGGCTAGCGGGAGGGCCCAGGAGACC. The full variable domain, in which reference TRBV2 and TRBJ2-5 provide the parts outside the CDR3, is EPEVTQTPSHQVTQMGQEVILRCVPISNHLYFYWYRQILGQKVEFLVSFYNNEISEKSEIFDDQFSVERPDGSNFTLKIRSTKLEDSAMYFCASSDWASGRAQETQYFGPGTRLLVL.

Concerning this clone itself: The read falls 3 residues short of the CDR3 end, and the missing part is taken from the germline J gene. The chain has TRBV4-1 and TRBJ2-5; 7 bases are shared with TRBD1. The CDR3 has 16 amino acids. In germline, CDR1 is MGHRA, CDR2 YSYEKL. The junction had 6 bases not matched to a gene; V was cut back by 0 bases and J by 2 bases. CDR3 sequence: CASSQEGGRGQETQYF. Incomplete CDR3 DNA: TGCGCCAGCAGCCAAGAAGGAGGCAGGGGGCAAGAGACC.

As regards this clone: The read ends 3 residues shy of where the CDR3 ends; the end is completed using the germline J gene. The rearrangement links TRBV20-1 to TRBJ2-7, with TRBD1 matching 7 bases. Germline V lookup: CDR1 DFQATT, CDR2 SNEGSKA (reference sequence). CDR3 length equals 14 residues. V trimming: 0 bases; J trimming: 5 bases; junction bases outside the gene matches: 7. Incomplete CDR3 DNA: TGCAGTGCTAGAGATTCGGGACAGCTCCACGAG. This encodes CSARDSGQLHE. The complete CDR3 protein is CSARDSGQLHEQYF.

Its frequency marks this clone as medium-sized. The sequenced fragment ends 3 residues before the CDR3 boundary, so the rest is inferred from the germline J gene. Distinct nucleotide sequences in the sample also encode this CDR3. The V gene is TRBV7-2, the J gene TRBJ1-2, with D perhaps TRBD1 (5 bases). The ends were cut back, 2 bases at V and 0 bases at J, with 7 bases in the middle. Germline CDR1 SGHTA, CDR2 FQGNSA. This CDR3 is 14 amino acids long. The chain's CDR3 is CASSLKQANYGYTF. The DNA read from the CDR3 is TGTGCCAGCAGCTTAAAACAGGCTAACTATGGC.